These 20 T cell receptor beta chains were sequenced from one sample in a study of blood T cell repertoires in COVID-19 (dated by TCRdb to the early 2020s). The protocol used for the library was the immunoSEQ multiplex PCR assay. TCRdb limited this immuneACCESS table to in-frame rearrangements with V and J called. A share of clones is missing; checked studies link under half to unresolved V genes, and the rest is unexplained. This sample holds about 85,000 clones; approximately 90% were observed only once. The top ten constitute around 2.3% of the sample. The sample taken for sequencing was peripheral blood. The receptors here all came from a human donor with active COVID-19. The donor label of this sample is uncertain.

The chain combines TRBV6-5 with TRBJ2-1; D not certain. The CDR3 contains 13 residues. CDR1 and CDR2 from the germline V gene are MNHEY and SVGAGI. Trimming cost V 0 bases and J 9 bases, with 9 bases left between them. Written as DNA, the CDR3 is TGTGCCAGCAGTTACTCGGGCCCCGGTGAGCAGTTCTTC. It encodes CASSYSGPGEQFF.

The gene calls are TRBV7-3 and TRBJ1-2, with D unresolved. The CDR3 is 14 amino acids. Trimming took off 0 bases at V and 8 bases at J, with 13 bases between the two ends. In germline, CDR1 is SGHTA, CDR2 FQGTGA. The CDR3 coding sequence is TGTGCCAGCAGCTTAACGGCCGCCGGGAGCGGCTACACCTTC. It yields the protein CASSLTAAGSGYTF.

This sequence joins TRBV7-9 and TRBJ2-7, with a possible D match to TRBD2 (7 bases). CDR3 length: 16 residues. Germline V gene sequence: CDR1 SEHNR, CDR2 FQNEAQ (reference sequence). V gave up 0 bases and J gave up 2 bases, with 14 bases separating them. The CDR3 sequence is CASSLAGGGSAYEQYF. CDR3 in DNA: TGTGCCAGCAGCTTAGCGGGGGGCGGGAGCGCCTACGAGCAGTACTTC.

The chain has TRBV6-5 and TRBJ2-7; weak D call: TRBD2 (6 bases). The V gene's germline CDR1 is MNHEY and CDR2 SVGAGI. V lost 6 bases, J lost 2 bases, and 11 bases lay in between. The CDR3 is 13 residues long. CDR3 residues: CASRGLAAYEQYF. Here the CDR3 DNA reads TGTGCCAGCAGGGGACTTGCGGCCTACGAGCAGTACTTC.

The chain has TRBV9 and TRBJ2-4, with TRBD1 matching 9 bases. V lost 3 bases and J lost 8; bases outside the gene matches: 9. The CDR3 totals 15 residues. Germline CDR1 reads SGDLS; CDR2 reads YYNGEE. CDR3 loop: CASSEGDRDEDIQYF. In DNA form, the CDR3 reads TGTGCCAGCAGCGAGGGGGACAGGGATGAGGACATTCAGTACTTC.

The chain carries TRBV7-2 and TRBJ2-5, with 14 bases identical to TRBD2. The germline gives CDR1 SGHTA, CDR2 FQGNSA. This CDR3 spans 18 amino acids. The ends lost 1 base at V and 5 bases at J; junction bases unmatched: 9. CDR3 amino acids: CASSLESTSGGARETQYF. The CDR3 region has the DNA TGTGCCAGCAGCTTAGAATCGACTAGCGGGGGGGCCCGGGAGACCCAGTACTTC.

This clone was seen just once. This sequence joins TRBV10-3 and TRBJ2-7; possible D gene TRBD1, 5 bases. Germline lookup yields CDR1 ENHRY and CDR2 SYGVKD. This CDR3 is 16 amino acids long. V was clipped by 2 bases and J by 3 bases, with 17 bases between them. The CDR3 bases are TGTGCCATCAGTGAGGGGGCAGGGCTATTGGGCTACGAGCAGTACTTC. This sequence encodes CAISEGAGLLGYEQYF.

V usage is TRBV5-1 and J usage is TRBJ2-3, with 7 bases aligning to TRBD2. The CDR3 runs 14 residues. Germline values: CDR1 SGHRS, CDR2 YFSETQ. V shed 3 bases, J shed 4 bases, and the junction held 5 bases outside the gene matches. In DNA, the CDR3 is TGCGCCAGCAGCTCAGGTGGGGGGGCAGATACGCAGTATTTT. This gives the protein CASSSGGGADTQYF.

The chain is built from TRBV12-3 or TRBV12-4 and TRBJ1-1; D gene ambiguous. Trimming took off 6 bases at V and 3 bases at J, with 11 bases between the two ends. The CDR3 totals 13 residues. As DNA, the CDR3 is TGTGCCAGCAGGACCAGGACTTACACTGAAGCTTTCTTT. This codes for CASRTRTYTEAFF.

This rearrangement joins TRBV2 to TRBJ2-1; the match to TRBD1 covers 8 bases. CDR1 and CDR2 from the germline V gene are SNHLY and FYNNEI. The trim removed 4 bases at V and 5 bases at J, leaving 1 base unmatched. The CDR3 sequence is 13 residues long. CDR3 amino acids: CASSVDRDNEQFF. In DNA form, the CDR3 reads TGTGCCAGCAGTGTGGACAGGGACAATGAGCAGTTCTTC.

The chain joins TRBV7-9 to TRBJ1-6, with TRBD1 matching over 9 bases. The V and J ends lost 5 bases and 8 bases, in that order; junction bases with no gene match: 10. The CDR3 has 16 residues. The germline V gene has CDR1 SEHNR and CDR2 FQNEAQ (reference sequence). CDR3 sequence: CASSPAGTGIYSPLHF. DNA for the CDR3: TGTGCCAGCAGCCCTGCCGGGACAGGGATCTATTCACCCCTCCACTTT.

This clone was found a few times. The V call is TRBV28, the J call TRBJ1-4, with TRBD1 matching 8 bases. CDR1 is MDHEN, CDR2 SYDVKM, per germline. The CDR3 has 14 amino acids. V was pared by 5 bases and J by 7 bases, with 6 bases of the junction left unmatched. The CDR3 loop is CASSKMDRAEKLFF. The CDR3 coding sequence is TGTGCCAGCAGTAAAATGGACAGGGCTGAAAAACTGTTTTTT.

This rearrangement joins TRBV10-3 to TRBJ2-7; TRBD1 is a possible D gene (5 bases). V lost 2 bases and J 6 bases, leaving 14 bases between the germline ends. The CDR3 is 14 amino acids. In germline, CDR1 is ENHRY, CDR2 SYGVKD. CDR3 sequence: CAISEQGPSGEQYF. For the CDR3, the DNA is TGTGCCATCAGTGAGCAGGGCCCCTCTGGCGAGCAGTACTTC.

The chain combines TRBV5-6 with TRBJ1-3; D gene ambiguous. The CDR3 sequence is 16 residues long. CDR1 is SGHDT, CDR2 YYEEEE, per germline. Trimming pared 0 bases from V and 0 bases from J, leaving 10 bases between. The CDR3, as DNA: TGTGCCAGCAGCTTGGCCGAGGGCCACTCTGGAAACACCATATATTTT. The encoded protein is CASSLAEGHSGNTIYF.

The count of this clone is one. V usage is TRBV28 and J usage is TRBJ1-6, with 8 bases aligning to TRBD1. In germline, CDR1 is MDHEN, CDR2 SYDVKM. Trimming at V came to 6 bases and at J to 8 bases, leaving 9 bases not matched to a gene. This CDR3 has 15 residues. CDR3: CASSPRGQGDSPLHF. In nucleotides, the CDR3 is TGTGCCAGCAGCCCCAGGGGGCAGGGGGATTCACCCCTCCACTTT.

The chain has TRBV4-1 and TRBJ2-1, with 7 nucleotides matching TRBD2. The CDR3 contains 18 residues. V gave up 4 bases and J gave up 0 bases; unmatched junction bases: 12. Germline lookup yields CDR1 MGHRA and CDR2 YSYEKL. CDR3: CASSLKSSPSGSYNEQFF. The CDR3 DNA sequence: TGCGCCAGCAGCCTCAAGAGTTCCCCTAGCGGCTCCTACAATGAGCAGTTCTTC.

The J gene is TRBJ1-5, the V gene TRBV4-1, with a tentative D call TRBD1 (5 bases). The CDR3 extends over 14 amino acids. Per the germline V gene, CDR1 is MGHRA and CDR2 is YSYEKL. V lost 4 bases to trimming and J lost 4 bases, with 11 bases between them. CDR3 in DNA: TGCGCCAGCAGCCCTGGGACTGCTAATCAGCCCCAGCATTTT. Protein: CASSPGTANQPQHF.

The chain recombines TRBV3-1 (or the pseudogene TRBV3-2) with TRBJ1-4, with no clear D. The V and J ends lost 4 bases and 4 bases respectively, with 19 bases between them. The germline CDR1 and CDR2 sequences are LGHDT and YNNKEL (reference sequence). This CDR3 is built from 17 residues. CDR3 residues: CASSPEPASEGNEKLFF. The CDR3 DNA reads TGTGCCAGCAGCCCCGAACCAGCTTCGGAGGGTAATGAAAAACTGTTTTTT.

The chain joins TRBV24-1 to TRBJ2-3; the match to TRBD1 covers 7 bases. CDR1 and CDR2 from the germline V gene are KGHDR and SFDVKD. J gave up 1 base and V 2 bases, and 2 bases lay outside the gene matches. The CDR3 has 15 residues. CDR3: CATSDYGQGTDTQYF. For the CDR3, the DNA is TGTGCCACCAGTGATTATGGACAGGGCACAGATACGCAGTATTTT.

This chain joins TRBV9 and TRBJ2-1; 11 nucleotides agree with TRBD2. V trimming: 0 bases; J trimming: 4 bases; junction bases outside the gene matches: 6. The germline V gene encodes CDR1 SGDLS and CDR2 YYNGEE. The CDR3 is 17 residues long. The CDR3 sequence: CASSVVTSGDPYNEQFF. CDR3 nucleotides: TGTGCCAGCAGCGTAGTGACTAGCGGGGACCCTTACAATGAGCAGTTCTTC.